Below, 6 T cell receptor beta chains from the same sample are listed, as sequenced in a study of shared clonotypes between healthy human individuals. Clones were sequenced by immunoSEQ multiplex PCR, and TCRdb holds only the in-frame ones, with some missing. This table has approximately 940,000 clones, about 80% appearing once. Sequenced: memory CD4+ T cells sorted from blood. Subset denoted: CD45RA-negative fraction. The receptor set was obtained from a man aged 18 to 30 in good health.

Written as DNA, the CDR3 is TGTGCCAGCAGTGTCAAAGACTCTAATGAAAAACTGTTTTTT. Its protein is CASSVKDSNEKLFF. V usage is TRBV6-5 and J usage is TRBJ1-4; no firm D call. Trimming left V 5 bases short and J 3 bases short, with 10 bases between. Germline CDR1 is MNHEY and CDR2 is SVGAGI. The CDR3 length is 14 residues.

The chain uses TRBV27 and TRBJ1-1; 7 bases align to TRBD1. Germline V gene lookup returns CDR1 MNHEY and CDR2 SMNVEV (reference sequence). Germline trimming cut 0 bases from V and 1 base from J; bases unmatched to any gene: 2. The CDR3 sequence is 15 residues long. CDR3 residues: CASSLSGQTNTEAFF. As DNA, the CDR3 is TGTGCCAGCAGTTTATCGGGACAGACGAACACTGAAGCTTTCTTT.

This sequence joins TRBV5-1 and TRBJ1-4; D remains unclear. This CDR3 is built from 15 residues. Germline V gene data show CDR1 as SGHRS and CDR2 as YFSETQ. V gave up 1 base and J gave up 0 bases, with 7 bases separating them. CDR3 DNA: TGCGCCAGCAGCTTGACGGGAGCAACTAATGAAAAACTGTTTTTT. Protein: CASSLTGATNEKLFF. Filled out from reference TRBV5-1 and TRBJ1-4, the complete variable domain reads KAGVTQTPRYLIKTRGQQVTLSCSPISGHRSVSWYQQTPGQGLQFLFEYFSETQRNKGNFPGRFSGRQFSNSRSEMNVSTLELGDSALYLCASSLTGATNEKLFFGSGTQLSVL.

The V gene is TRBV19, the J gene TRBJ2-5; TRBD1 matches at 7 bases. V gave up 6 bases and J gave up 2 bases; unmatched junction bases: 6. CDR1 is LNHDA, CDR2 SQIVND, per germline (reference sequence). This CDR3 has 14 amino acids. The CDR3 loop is CASSLGQSQETQYF. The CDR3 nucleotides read TGTGCCAGTAGCCTGGGACAGTCTCAAGAGACCCAGTACTTC.

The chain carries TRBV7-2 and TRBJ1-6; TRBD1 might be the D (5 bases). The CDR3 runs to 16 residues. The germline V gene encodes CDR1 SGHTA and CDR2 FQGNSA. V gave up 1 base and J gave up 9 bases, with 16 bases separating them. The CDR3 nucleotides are TGTGCCAGCAGCTTAGGGGGAGGAACAGGTGGTTCACCCCTCCACTTT. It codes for CASSLGGGTGGSPLHF.

For the CDR3, the DNA is TGTGCCAGCAGCTTATATCGGGCTACCTCTGGGGCCAACGTCCTGACTTTC. Translated, it gives CASSLYRATSGANVLTF. This chain connects TRBV5-8 to TRBJ2-6; D is uncertain. The CDR3 has 17 residues. With 2 bases removed from V and 0 bases from J, the gap between germline ends came to 12 bases. Germline CDR1 and CDR2: SGHTS and YDEGEE.